Listed here is a single TCR beta chain. Per the original methods: Estimates of nucleated cell counts were drawn from the amplification of reference gene primers. Generated by immunoSEQ multiplex PCR, the TCRdb table keeps only in-frame clones and is missing some. That table supplies the V and J calls and clone size; D and trimming were determined from the DNA. This table holds a few hundred thousand clones, 70% to 90% found once. These data come from a study of blood T cell repertoires in COVID-19. Turning to the study itself: Samples of COVID-19 (acute and convalescent) were obtained from the United States, Italy and Spain. T cells, B-cell-depleted T cells, or PBMCs provided the cDNA or gDNA that served as material.

CDR1 and CDR2 (germline): LGHDT, YNNKEL (reference sequence). The V segment lost 4 bases and the J segment 0 bases; nucleotides outside the gene matches: 21. The CDR3 contains 22 residues. Sequenced material: peripheral blood. This sequence was found in a man aged 60-69 years who had recovered from COVID-19. The chain uses TRBV3-1 (or the pseudogene TRBV3-2) and TRBJ2-6; TRBD2 matches 7 bases. CDR3 loop: CASSPPFGTTRKSSSGANVLTF. CDR3 sequence (DNA): TGTGCCAGCAGCCCCCCATTCGGGACTACCCGAAAGTCTTCCTCTGGGGCCAACGTCCTGACTTTC.